The present T cell receptor (beta chain) was sequenced within a study of T cells expressing NK-cell markers. Turning to the study itself: The study drew TCR beta repertoires from sorted CD3+CD56+NKG2C+, CD3+CD56+NKG2C- and CD3+CD56-NKG2C+ T cells. HCMV seropositivity marked seven of the eight sequenced donors; one was seronegative. Whole-study findings and limits: Dominant NKG2C+ clonotypes made up 1.0-7.0% of CD8+ T cells in a handful of donors.

Remarks on this clonotype: Its antigen is not identified.

The CDR3 extends over 17 amino acids. The germline gives CDR1 DFQATT, CDR2 SNEGSKA (reference sequence). TCRdb reprocessed the 5' RACE reads, keeping one entry per CDR3 protein, no DNA. Its clone listing holds 250,000 to 300,000 distinct CDR3 sequences. The V call is TRBV20-1, the J call TRBJ2-5; as DNA is missing, the TRBD2 call by TCRdb cannot be tested. The sample consisted of blood T cells: a sorted CD56 or NKG2C T cell subset, CD4+ or CD8+ T cells, or bulk PBMC T cells (not recorded which). The clonotype comes from a man aged 18 to 30 in good health. The CDR3 is CSATSPSGRAQLETQYF.